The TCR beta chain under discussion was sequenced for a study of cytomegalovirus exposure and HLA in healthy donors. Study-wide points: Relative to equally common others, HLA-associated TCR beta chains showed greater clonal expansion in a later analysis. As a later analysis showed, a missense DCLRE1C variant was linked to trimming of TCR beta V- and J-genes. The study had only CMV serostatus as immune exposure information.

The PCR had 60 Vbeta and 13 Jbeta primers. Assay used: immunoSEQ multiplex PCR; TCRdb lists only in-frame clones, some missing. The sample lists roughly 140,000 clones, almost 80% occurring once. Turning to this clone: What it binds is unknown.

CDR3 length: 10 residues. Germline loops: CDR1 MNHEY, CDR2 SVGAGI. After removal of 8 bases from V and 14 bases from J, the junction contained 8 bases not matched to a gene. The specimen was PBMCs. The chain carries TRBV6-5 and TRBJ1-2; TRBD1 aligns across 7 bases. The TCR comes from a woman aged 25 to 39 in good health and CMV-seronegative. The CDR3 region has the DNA TGTGCCAGCTATTTAGGGGGCTGGACCTTC. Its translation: CASYLGGWTF.